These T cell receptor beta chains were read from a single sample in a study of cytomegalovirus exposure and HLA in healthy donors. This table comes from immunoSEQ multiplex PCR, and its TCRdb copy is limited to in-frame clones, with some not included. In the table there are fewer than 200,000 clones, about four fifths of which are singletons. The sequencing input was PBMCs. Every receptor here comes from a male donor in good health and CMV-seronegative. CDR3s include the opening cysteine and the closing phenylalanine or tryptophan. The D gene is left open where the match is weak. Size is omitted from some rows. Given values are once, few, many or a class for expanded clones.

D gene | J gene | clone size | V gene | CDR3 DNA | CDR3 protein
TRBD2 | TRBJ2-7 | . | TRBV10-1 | TGCGCCAGCAGTGAGTCGACGGGGGGATACGAGCAGTACTTC | CASSESTGGYEQYF
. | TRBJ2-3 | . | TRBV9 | TGTGCCAGCAGCGTAGGGCTAGCTGAAAGCACAGATACGCAGTATTTT | CASSVGLAESTDTQYF
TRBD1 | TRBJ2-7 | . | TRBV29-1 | TGCAGCGCGCTAGGACAGGGGGGACACGAGCAGTACTTC | CSALGQGGHEQYF
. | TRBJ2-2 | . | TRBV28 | TGTGCCAGCAGTCCCCTGGGGACGAGTCCAGGGGCCGGGGAGCTGTTTTTT | CASSPLGTSPGAGELFF
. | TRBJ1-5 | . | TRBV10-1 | TGCGCCAGCCAAGAGGGTAGCAATCAGCCCCAGCATTTT | CASQEGSNQPQHF
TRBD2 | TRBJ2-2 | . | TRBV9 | TGTGCCAGCAGCGTATACGGGACTAGCGGGACTCTTATTACCGGGGAGCTGTTTTTT | CASSVYGTSGTLITGELFF
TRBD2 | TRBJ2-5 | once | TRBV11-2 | TGTGCCAGCAGCTTATCTCGTCCGGGAGGACCCCAGTACTTC | CASSLSRPGGPQYF
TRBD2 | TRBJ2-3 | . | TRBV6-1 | TGTGCCAGCAAGAGCGGGAGGGGCCAAGATACGCAGTATTTT | CASKSGRGQDTQYF
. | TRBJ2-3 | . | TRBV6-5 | TGTGCCAGCAGTTACTCTAGGCAGGGGAGGGCAGATACGCAGTATTTT | CASSYSRQGRADTQYF
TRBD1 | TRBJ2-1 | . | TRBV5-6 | TGTGCCAGCAGCTTGGGGACAGGCGGTCAGTTCTTC | CASSLGTGGQFF
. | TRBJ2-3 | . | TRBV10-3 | TGTGCCATCAGTGGGGCAACGGGGAGCACAGATACGCAGTATTTT | CAISGATGSTDTQYF
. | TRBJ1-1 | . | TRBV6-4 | TGTGCCAGCAGACCACAGGGTGAAGGTTTCACTGAAGCTTTCTTT | CASRPQGEGFTEAFF
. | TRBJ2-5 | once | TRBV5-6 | TGTGCCAGCAGCTTGGGACTAGGGGACAGTGGAGAGACCCAGTACTTC | CASSLGLGDSGETQYF
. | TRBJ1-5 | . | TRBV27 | TGTGCCAGCAGCTACGCAGGGAGCAATCAGCCCCAGCATTTT | CASSYAGSNQPQHF
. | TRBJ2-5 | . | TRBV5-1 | TGCGCCAGCAGCCAGGGTAGCCAAGAGACCCAGTACTTC | CASSQGSQETQYF
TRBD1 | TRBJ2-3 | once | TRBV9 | TGTGCCAGCAGCCGAGGACAGGCAGATACGCAGTATTTT | CASSRGQADTQYF
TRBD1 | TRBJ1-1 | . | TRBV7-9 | TGTGCCAGCAGCTCGCCCCAGGGGGGAACTGAAGCTTTCTTT | CASSSPQGGTEAFF
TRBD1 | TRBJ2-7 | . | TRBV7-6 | TGTGCCAGCAGCCCGGGACAGGGGATAGGGACCTACGAGCAGTACTTC | CASSPGQGIGTYEQYF
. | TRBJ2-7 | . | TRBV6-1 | TGTGCCAGCAGCGGCCGACTCTACGAGCAGTACTTC | CASSGRLYEQYF
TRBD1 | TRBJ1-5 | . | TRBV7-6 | TGTGCCAGCAGCCCAAACACGCAGGGGGAATGGCGCAATCAGCCCCAGCATTTT | CASSPNTQGEWRNQPQHF
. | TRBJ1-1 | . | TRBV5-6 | TGTGCCAGCAGCTTGGCGTTTTCGGCACTAAGCATGAACACTGAAGCTTTCTTT | CASSLAFSALSMNTEAFF
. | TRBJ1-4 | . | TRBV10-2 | TGCGCCAGCAGTGAGAACCCAGGGGATGAAAAACTGTTTTTT | CASSENPGDEKLFF
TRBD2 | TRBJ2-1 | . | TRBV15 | TGTGCCACCAGCAGAGGAACTAGCGGGAGTCCCGGCAATGAGCAGTTCTTC | CATSRGTSGSPGNEQFF
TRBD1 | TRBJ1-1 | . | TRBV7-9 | TGTTCCAGCAGCTTAAACAGGGGGATCCCTGACACTGAAGCTTTCTTT | CSSSLNRGIPDTEAFF
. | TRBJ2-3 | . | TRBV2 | TGTGCCAGCACTATCATGGTAGATACGCAGTATTTT | CASTIMVDTQYF
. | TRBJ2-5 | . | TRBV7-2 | TGTGCCAGCAGCTCCCGGGACTTTCAAGAGACCCAGTACTTC | CASSSRDFQETQYF
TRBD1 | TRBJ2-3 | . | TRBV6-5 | TGTGCCAGCAGTTACTCTGGGACAGGGAGCACAGATACGCAGTATTTT | CASSYSGTGSTDTQYF
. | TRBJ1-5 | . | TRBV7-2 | TGTGCCAGCAGCTTAGAAGGAGGAGGTCAGCCCCAGCATTTT | CASSLEGGGQPQHF
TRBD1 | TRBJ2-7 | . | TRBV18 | TGTGCCAGCTCACCACGACAGGGATCCTACGAGCAGTACTTC | CASSPRQGSYEQYF
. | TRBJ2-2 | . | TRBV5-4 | TGTGCCAGCAGCTTGGGGGATCGGGGCACCGGGGAGCTGTTTTTT | CASSLGDRGTGELFF
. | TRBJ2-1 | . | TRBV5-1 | TGCGCCAGCAGCCCGGGACTCGAGCAGTTCTTC | CASSPGLEQFF
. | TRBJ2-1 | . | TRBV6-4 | TGTGCCAGCAGTGACTCGGACAACAATGAGCAGTTCTTC | CASSDSDNNEQFF
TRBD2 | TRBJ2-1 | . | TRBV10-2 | TGCGCCAGCAGTGAGCCGGGACTAGCGGGGGGGGATGAGCAGTTCTTC | CASSEPGLAGGDEQFF
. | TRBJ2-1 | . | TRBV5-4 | TGTGCCAGCAGCTTGGTCCAGGGAGGCCCCATTGAGCAGTTCTTC | CASSLVQGGPIEQFF
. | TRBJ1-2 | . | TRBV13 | TGTGCCAGCAGCTTAGGTCAGGGACTAGACTATGGCTACACCTTC | CASSLGQGLDYGYTF
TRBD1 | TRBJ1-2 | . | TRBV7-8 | TGTGCCAGCAGTACCCAGGGGGCCGGCGGCTACACCTTC | CASSTQGAGGYTF
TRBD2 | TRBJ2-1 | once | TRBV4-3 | TGCGCCAGCAGCCAAGAATGGGCGGGAGGGCCCTGGGAGCAGTTCTTC | CASSQEWAGGPWEQFF
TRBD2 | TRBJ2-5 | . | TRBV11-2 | TGTGCCAGCAGCTTATTTACTAGCGGGGGCTGGGAGACCCAGTACTTC | CASSLFTSGGWETQYF
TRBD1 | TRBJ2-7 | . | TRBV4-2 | TGTGCCAGCAGCCAGACAAGGGGGACAGACATACGTTACGAGCAGTACTTC | CASSQTRGTDIRYEQYF
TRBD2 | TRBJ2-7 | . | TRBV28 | TGTGCCAGCAGTTTCCATATAGCGGGAGGGAGCTCCTACGAGCAGTACTTC | CASSFHIAGGSSYEQYF
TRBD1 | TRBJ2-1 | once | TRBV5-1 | TGCGCCAGCAGCTTGCGACCCCGGGACAGGGTGAACCATGAGCAGTTCTTC | CASSLRPRDRVNHEQFF
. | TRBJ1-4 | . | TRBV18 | TGTGCCAGCTCACCCCAGAATGAAAAACTGTTTTTT | CASSPQNEKLFF
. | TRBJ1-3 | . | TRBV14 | TGTGCCAGCAGCCAAATCGCAGGGGACGGCTCTGGAAACACCATATATTTT | CASSQIAGDGSGNTIYF
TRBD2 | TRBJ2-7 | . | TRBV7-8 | TGTGCCAGCAGGCCCGGGACTATCACCGAGCAGTACTTC | CASRPGTITEQYF
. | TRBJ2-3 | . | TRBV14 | TGTGCCAGCAGCCTCGATGGGGGACTGGTTTCAAATACGCAGTATTTT | CASSLDGGLVSNTQYF
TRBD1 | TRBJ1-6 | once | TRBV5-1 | TGCGCCAGCAGCGGGGGACAGGGGGATAATTCACCCCTCCACTTT | CASSGGQGDNSPLHF
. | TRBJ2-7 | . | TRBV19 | TGTGCCAGTAGTATAGCTCAGGGCGAAAACTACGAGCAGTACTTC | CASSIAQGENYEQYF
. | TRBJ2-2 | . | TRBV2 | TGTGCCAGCAGGGGGGGGCCCACCGGGGAGCTGTTTTTT | CASRGGPTGELFF
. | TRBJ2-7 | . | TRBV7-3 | TGTGCCAGCAGGTCTACAGGGTCCTACGAGCAGTACTTC | CASRSTGSYEQYF
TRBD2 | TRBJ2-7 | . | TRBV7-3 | TGTGCCAGCAGCTTATCCGGCGGGGGGGCGGCCGAGCAGTACTTC | CASSLSGGGAAEQYF